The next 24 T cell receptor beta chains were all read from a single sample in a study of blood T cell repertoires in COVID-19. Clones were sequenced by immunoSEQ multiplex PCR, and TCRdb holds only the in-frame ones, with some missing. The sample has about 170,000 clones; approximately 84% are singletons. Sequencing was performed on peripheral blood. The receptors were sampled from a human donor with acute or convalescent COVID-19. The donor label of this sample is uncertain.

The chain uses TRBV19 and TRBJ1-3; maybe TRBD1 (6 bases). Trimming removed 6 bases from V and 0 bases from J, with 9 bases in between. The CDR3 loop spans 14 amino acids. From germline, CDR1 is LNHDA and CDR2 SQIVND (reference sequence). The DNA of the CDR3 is TGTGCCAGTAGGGTCAGGGGCTCTGGAAACACCATATATTTT. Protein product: CASRVRGSGNTIYF. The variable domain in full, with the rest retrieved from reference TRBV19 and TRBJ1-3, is DGGITQSPKYLFRKEGQNVTLSCEQNLNHDAMYWYRQDPGQGLRLIYYSQIVNDFQKGDIAEGYSVSREKKESFPLTVTSAQKNPTAFYLCASRVRGSGNTIYFGEGSWLTVV.

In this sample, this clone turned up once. CDR3 region: CAWSVGTADNEKLFF. The CDR3 DNA sequence: TGTGCCTGGAGTGTAGGGACTGCTGACAATGAAAAACTGTTTTTT. This sequence joins TRBV30 and TRBJ1-4, with D possibly being TRBD1 (5 bases). The germline V gene encodes CDR1 GTSNPN and CDR2 SVGIG (reference sequence). V gave up 0 bases and J gave up 5 bases, with 13 bases separating them. The CDR3 runs 15 residues.

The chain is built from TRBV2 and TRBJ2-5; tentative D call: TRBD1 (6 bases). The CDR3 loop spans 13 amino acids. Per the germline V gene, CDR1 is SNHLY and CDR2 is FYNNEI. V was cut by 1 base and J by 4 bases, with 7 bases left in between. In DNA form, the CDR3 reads TGTGCCAGCAGTGAAGACAGGGCAGAGACCCAGTACTTC. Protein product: CASSEDRAETQYF.

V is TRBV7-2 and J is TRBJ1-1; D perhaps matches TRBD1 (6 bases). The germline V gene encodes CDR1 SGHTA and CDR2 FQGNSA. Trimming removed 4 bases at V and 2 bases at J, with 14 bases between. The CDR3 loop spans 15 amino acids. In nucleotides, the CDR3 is TGTGCCAGCAGCTATCCAGGACAGATTAACACTGAAGCTTTCTTT. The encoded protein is CASSYPGQINTEAFF.

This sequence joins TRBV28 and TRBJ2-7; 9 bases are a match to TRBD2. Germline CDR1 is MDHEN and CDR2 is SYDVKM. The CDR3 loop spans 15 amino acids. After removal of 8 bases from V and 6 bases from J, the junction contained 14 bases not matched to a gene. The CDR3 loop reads CASASGASGIREQYF. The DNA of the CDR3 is TGTGCCAGCGCCTCGGGGGCTAGCGGGATTCGCGAGCAGTACTTC.

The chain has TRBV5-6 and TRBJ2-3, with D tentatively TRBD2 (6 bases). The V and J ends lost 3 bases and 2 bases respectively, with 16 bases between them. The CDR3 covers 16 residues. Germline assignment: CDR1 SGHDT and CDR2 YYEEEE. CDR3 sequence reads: CASSSRAGRITDTQYF. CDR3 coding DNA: TGTGCCAGCAGCTCTCGAGCAGGGAGGATCACAGATACGCAGTATTTT.

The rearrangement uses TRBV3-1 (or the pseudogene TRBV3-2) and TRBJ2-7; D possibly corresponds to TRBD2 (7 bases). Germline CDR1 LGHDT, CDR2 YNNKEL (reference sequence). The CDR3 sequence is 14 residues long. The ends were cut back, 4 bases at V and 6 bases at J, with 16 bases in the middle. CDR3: CASSPPGGLSEQYF. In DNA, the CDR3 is TGTGCCAGCAGCCCCCCCGGGGGGCTTTCCGAGCAGTACTTC.

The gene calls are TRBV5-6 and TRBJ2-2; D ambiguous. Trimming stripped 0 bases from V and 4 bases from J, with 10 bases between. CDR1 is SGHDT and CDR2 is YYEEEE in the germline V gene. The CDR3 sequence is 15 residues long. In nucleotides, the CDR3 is TGTGCCAGCAGCTTGGCCCTAAGGAGCACCGGGGAGCTGTTTTTT. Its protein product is CASSLALRSTGELFF.

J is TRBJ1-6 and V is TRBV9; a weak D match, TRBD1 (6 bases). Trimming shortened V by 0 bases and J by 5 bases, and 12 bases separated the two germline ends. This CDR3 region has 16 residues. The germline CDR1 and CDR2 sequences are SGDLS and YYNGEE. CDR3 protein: CASSVVADSNNSPLHF. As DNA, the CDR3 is TGTGCCAGCAGCGTAGTCGCGGACAGTAATAATTCACCCCTCCACTTT.

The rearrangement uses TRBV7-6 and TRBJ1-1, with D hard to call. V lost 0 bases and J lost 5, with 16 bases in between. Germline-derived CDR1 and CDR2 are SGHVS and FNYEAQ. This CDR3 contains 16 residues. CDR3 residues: CASSLARPGGGTEAFF. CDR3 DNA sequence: TGTGCCAGCAGCTTAGCTCGACCCGGCGGAGGGACTGAAGCTTTCTTT.

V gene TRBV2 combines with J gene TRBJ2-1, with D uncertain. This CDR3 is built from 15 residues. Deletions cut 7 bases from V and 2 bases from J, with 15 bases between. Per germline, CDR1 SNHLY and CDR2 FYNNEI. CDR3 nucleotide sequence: TGTGCCAGCATAAAGGAGAGTTCGACCTACAATGAGCAGTTCTTC. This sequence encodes CASIKESSTYNEQFF.

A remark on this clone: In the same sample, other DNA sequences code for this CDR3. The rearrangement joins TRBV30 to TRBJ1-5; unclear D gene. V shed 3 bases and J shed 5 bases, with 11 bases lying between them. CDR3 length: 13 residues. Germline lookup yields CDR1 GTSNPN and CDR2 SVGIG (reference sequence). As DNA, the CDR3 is TGTGCCTGGAGCTCAGAGAGGGATCAGCCCCAGCATTTT. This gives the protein CAWSSERDQPQHF.

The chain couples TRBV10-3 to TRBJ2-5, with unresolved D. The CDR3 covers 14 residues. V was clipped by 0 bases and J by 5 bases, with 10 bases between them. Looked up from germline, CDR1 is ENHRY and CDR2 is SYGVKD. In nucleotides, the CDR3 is TGTGCCATCAGTGAGTCGATTGGTCGGGAGACCCAGTACTTC. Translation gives CAISESIGRETQYF.

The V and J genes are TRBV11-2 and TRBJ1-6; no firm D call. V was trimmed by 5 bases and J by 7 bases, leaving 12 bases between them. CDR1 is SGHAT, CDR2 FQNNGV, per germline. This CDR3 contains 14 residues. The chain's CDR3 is CASSPAGQNSPLHF. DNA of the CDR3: TGTGCCAGCAGCCCAGCGGGCCAGAATTCACCCCTCCACTTT.

CDR3 loop: CSVGGQGARETQYF. The DNA of the CDR3 is TGCAGCGTTGGCGGTCAGGGGGCGCGAGAGACCCAGTACTTC. The genes are TRBV29-1 and TRBJ2-5; 8 positions match TRBD1. V trimming: 4 bases; J trimming: 4 bases; junction bases outside the gene matches: 8. The CDR3 has 14 residues. From germline, CDR1 is SQVTM and CDR2 ANQGSEA.

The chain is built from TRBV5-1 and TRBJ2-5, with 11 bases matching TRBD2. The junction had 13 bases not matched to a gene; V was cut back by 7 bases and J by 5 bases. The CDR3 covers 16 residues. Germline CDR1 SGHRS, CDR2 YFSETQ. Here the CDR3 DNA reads TGCGCCAGCGCCCGATATAGCGGGGGGGCCGGTGAGACCCAGTACTTC. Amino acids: CASARYSGGAGETQYF. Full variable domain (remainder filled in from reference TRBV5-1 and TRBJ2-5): KAGVTQTPRYLIKTRGQQVTLSCSPISGHRSVSWYQQTPGQGLQFLFEYFSETQRNKGNFPGRFSGRQFSNSRSEMNVSTLELGDSALYLCASARYSGGAGETQYFGPGTRLLVL.

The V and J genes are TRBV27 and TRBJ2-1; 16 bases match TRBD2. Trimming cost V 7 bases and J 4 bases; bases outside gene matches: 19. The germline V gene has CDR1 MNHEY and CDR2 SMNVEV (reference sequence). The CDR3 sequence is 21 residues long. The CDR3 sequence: CASTKGGRGLAGGGPYNEQFF. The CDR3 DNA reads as TGTGCCAGCACCAAAGGGGGCAGGGGACTAGCGGGAGGGGGCCCTTACAATGAGCAGTTCTTC.

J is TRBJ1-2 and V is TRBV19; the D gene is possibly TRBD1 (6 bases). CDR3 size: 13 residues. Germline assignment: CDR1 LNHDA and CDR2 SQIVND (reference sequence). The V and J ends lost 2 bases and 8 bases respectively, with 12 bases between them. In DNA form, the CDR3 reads TGTGCCAGTAGTATAACAGGGTCATGGGGCTACACCTTC. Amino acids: CASSITGSWGYTF.

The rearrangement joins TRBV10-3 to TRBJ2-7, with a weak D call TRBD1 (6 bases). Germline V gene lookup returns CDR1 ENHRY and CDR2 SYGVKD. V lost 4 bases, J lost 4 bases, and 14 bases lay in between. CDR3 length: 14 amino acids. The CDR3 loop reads CAISGGQGGYEQYF. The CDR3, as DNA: TGTGCCATCAGTGGGGGGCAGGGTGGATACGAGCAGTACTTC.

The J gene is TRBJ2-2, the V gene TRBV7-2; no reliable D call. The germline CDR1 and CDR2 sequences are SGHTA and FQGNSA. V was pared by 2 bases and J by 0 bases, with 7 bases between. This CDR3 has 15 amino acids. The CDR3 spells CASSLLLANTGELFF. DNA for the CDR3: TGTGCCAGCAGCTTACTCCTAGCGAACACCGGGGAGCTGTTTTTT.

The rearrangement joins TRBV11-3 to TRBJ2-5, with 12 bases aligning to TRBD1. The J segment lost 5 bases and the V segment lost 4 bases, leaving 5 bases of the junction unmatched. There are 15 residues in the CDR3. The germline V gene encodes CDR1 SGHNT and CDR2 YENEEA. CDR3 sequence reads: CASSSGTGGVETQYF. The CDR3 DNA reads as TGTGCCAGCAGCTCCGGGACAGGGGGCGTGGAGACCCAGTACTTC.

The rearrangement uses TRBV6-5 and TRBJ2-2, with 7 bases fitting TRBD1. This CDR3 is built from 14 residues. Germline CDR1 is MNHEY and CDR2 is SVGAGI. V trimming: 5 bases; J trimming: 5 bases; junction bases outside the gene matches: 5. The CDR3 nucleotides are TGTGCCAGCAGTCGACAGGGTGTTACCGGGGAGCTGTTTTTT. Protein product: CASSRQGVTGELFF.

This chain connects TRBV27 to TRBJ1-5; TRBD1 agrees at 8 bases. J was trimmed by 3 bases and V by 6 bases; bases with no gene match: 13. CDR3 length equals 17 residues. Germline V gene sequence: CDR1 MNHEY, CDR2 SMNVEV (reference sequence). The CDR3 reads CASSRGQGGNLNQPQHF. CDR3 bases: TGTGCCAGCAGCCGTGGACAGGGAGGGAACCTCAATCAGCCCCAGCATTTT.

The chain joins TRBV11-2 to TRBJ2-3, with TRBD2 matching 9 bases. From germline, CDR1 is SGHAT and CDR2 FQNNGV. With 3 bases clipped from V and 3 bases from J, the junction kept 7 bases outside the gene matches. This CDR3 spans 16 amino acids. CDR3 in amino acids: CASSFSAGGPTDTQYF. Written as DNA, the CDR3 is TGTGCCAGCAGCTTTTCCGCGGGAGGGCCGACAGATACGCAGTATTTT. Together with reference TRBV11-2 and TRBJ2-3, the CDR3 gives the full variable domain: EAGVAQSPRYKIIEKRQSVAFWCNPISGHATLYWYQQILGQGPKLLIQFQNNGVVDDSQLPKDRFSAERLKGVDSTLKIQPAKLEDSAVYLCASSFSAGGPTDTQYFGPGTRLTVL.